The sequence of this TCR beta chain was determined in a study of PD-1 blockade in mismatch repair-deficient tumors. Study in general: Patients had approximately 12 mismatch repair-deficient cancer types and were previously treated and progressing.

The assay was immunoSEQ multiplex PCR, and TCRdb's table has in-frame clones only and misses some. The sample gives approximately 120,000 clones, around 83% of which show up once; 13% is in the top ten. A word on this clone: Its antigen is not known.

Broader study findings: Tumor-resident clones, often undetectable pretreatment in blood, expanded then contracted after pembrolizumab.

The CDR3 is 14 amino acids. The germline V and J ends were trimmed by 0 bases and 1 base, with 8 bases remaining between them. Germline V CDR1 and CDR2: SGDLS, YYNGEE. All patients were mismatch repair deficient, assessed by either PCR or immunohistochemistry. TCRs were sequenced from three patients responding to pembrolizumab. The V gene is TRBV9, the J gene TRBJ2-7; D remains ambiguous. This sequence originates from an adult with mismatch repair-deficient cancer. The sequencing here drew on peripheral blood, taken 44 weeks after starting pembrolizumab. In DNA form, the CDR3 reads TGTGCCAGCAGCGTAGGGGCAGAGTCCTACGAGCAGTACTTC. Translated: CASSVGAESYEQYF.